This T cell receptor (beta chain) stems from a study of blood T cell repertoires in COVID-19. About the study: Donors in the United States, Italy and Spain gave samples during acute or convalescent COVID-19.

Germline CDR1 and CDR2: SGDLS and YYNGEE. V gave up 0 bases and J gave up 3 bases; unmatched junction bases: 5. The CDR3 totals 17 residues. Sequenced by immunoSEQ multiplex PCR; TCRdb stores in-frame clones only, minus some. The table records fewer than 250,000 clones, around 87% of them present only once. The gene calls are TRBV9 and TRBJ2-1; 11 bases line up with TRBD2. The sequencing sample was made of PBMCs or T cells enriched from blood (not recorded which). The sequence came from a woman aged 40 to 50 in a cohort exposed to, infected with or recovered from COVID-19 (not recorded which). The DNA of the CDR3 is TGTGCCAGCAGCGTAGGCCTAGCGGGAGGCCACTACAATGAGCAGTTCTTC. Its protein is CASSVGLAGGHYNEQFF.